The 13 T cell receptor beta chains below all came from one sample that was sequenced in a study of T cell changes during pregnancy in multiple sclerosis (dated by TCRdb to 2018 to 2020). Library preparation was by the immunoSEQ multiplex PCR assay. TCRdb obtained this table from immuneACCESS and retained in-frame rearrangements with V and J assigned. These tables miss some clones; where compared with another copy, unresolved V genes account for less than half of the shortfall, and the remainder is unexplained. This sample lists 78,000 or so clones; roughly nine tenths were detected once. 1.4% to 1.5% of the sample belongs to the ten largest clones. The sample in question was peripheral blood, obtained before pregnancy. These receptors were collected from a female donor with multiple sclerosis, enrolled in a pregnancy study.

The J gene is TRBJ2-3, the V gene TRBV9; D call uncertain. Per germline, CDR1 SGDLS and CDR2 YYNGEE. This CDR3 contains 15 residues. Trimming pared 2 bases from V and 2 bases from J, leaving 12 bases between. The CDR3 sequence: CASSVDGRLTDTQYF. Here the CDR3 DNA reads TGTGCCAGCAGCGTGGATGGCAGACTCACAGATACGCAGTATTTT.

The chain employs TRBV5-4 and TRBJ2-7; 7 nucleotides align to TRBD1. The CDR3 runs to 13 residues. Losses at the gene ends were 4 bases for V and 2 bases for J; bases not matched to a gene: 3. CDR1 and CDR2 from the germline V gene are SGHNT and YYREEE (reference sequence). CDR3 DNA: TGTGCCAGCAGCCCGGGACAGACCTACGAGCAGTACTTC. It translates to CASSPGQTYEQYF.

The chain joins TRBV5-8 to TRBJ1-5, with 12 bases that match TRBD1. CDR1 is SGHTS, CDR2 YDEGEE, per germline. The CDR3 extends over 18 amino acids. Unmatched junction bases numbered 7, after V lost 2 bases and J lost 1 base. This CDR3 is CASSFWGQGALSNQPQHF. The CDR3 DNA reads as TGTGCCAGCAGCTTCTGGGGACAGGGGGCTTTGAGCAATCAGCCCCAGCATTTT.

V and J are TRBV4-1 and TRBJ2-7; 7 bases align to TRBD1. CDR3 length: 16 residues. Germline V gene sequence: CDR1 MGHRA, CDR2 YSYEKL. Trimming removed 3 bases from V and 1 base from J; junction bases left unmatched: 9. Here the CDR3 reads CASSQGRTGDSYEQYF. For the CDR3, the DNA is TGCGCCAGCAGCCAGGGACGGACAGGCGATTCCTACGAGCAGTACTTC.

V usage is TRBV13 and J usage is TRBJ2-7, with D perhaps matching TRBD2 (5 bases). V lost 3 bases, J lost 4 bases, and 13 bases lay in between. The CDR3 length is 14 residues. Germline V gene data show CDR1 as PRHDT and CDR2 as FYEKMQ (reference sequence). CDR3 coding DNA: TGTGCCAGCAGCTTGGGAGCCCTGGGTTACGAGCAGTACTTC. Translating gives CASSLGALGYEQYF.

This chain links TRBV19 with TRBJ1-6; TRBD1 matches 9 bases. This CDR3 region has 15 residues. Unmatched junction bases numbered 8, after V lost 7 bases and J lost 7 bases. The germline V gene encodes CDR1 LNHDA and CDR2 SQIVND (reference sequence). CDR3 in amino acids: CASNEGTGINSPLHF. In DNA form, the CDR3 reads TGTGCCAGTAACGAAGGGACAGGGATAAATTCACCCCTCCACTTT.

The V gene is TRBV13, the J gene TRBJ2-3, with a weak D call TRBD1 (7 bases). This CDR3 spans 16 amino acids. Between the trimmed V and J ends, which lost 8 bases and 2 bases, there was a span of 20 bases. The germline V gene has CDR1 PRHDT and CDR2 FYEKMQ (reference sequence). The CDR3 sequence is CASSERGRGATDTQYF. The CDR3 nucleotides read TGTGCCAGCTCCGAAAGGGGCAGGGGGGCCACAGATACGCAGTATTTT. Full variable domain (remainder filled in from reference TRBV13 and TRBJ2-3): AAGVIQSPRHLIKEKRETATLKCYPIPRHDTVYWYQQGPGQDPQFLISFYEKMQSDKGSIPDRFSAQQFSDYHSELNMSSLELGDSALYFCASSERGRGATDTQYFGPGTRLTVL.

The genes are TRBV14 and TRBJ2-4; the D gene is possibly TRBD2 (6 bases). The CDR3 totals 11 residues. The ends were cut back, 4 bases at V and 9 bases at J, with 7 bases in the middle. The germline CDR1 and CDR2 sequences are SGHDN and FVKESK. CDR3 in DNA: TGTGCCAGCAGCCCGGGGGTCATTCAGTACTTC. Translation: CASSPGVIQYF.

The V call is TRBV20-1, the J call TRBJ1-4; 7 nucleotides agree with TRBD1. CDR1 and CDR2 from the germline V gene are DFQATT and SNEGSKA (reference sequence). V trimming: 6 bases; J trimming: 8 bases; junction bases outside the gene matches: 3. The CDR3 covers 11 residues. CDR3 sequence (DNA): TGCAGTGCAGAGGGACAGGAAAAACTGTTTTTT. Translating it yields CSAEGQEKLFF.

The J gene is TRBJ1-5, the V gene TRBV5-1, with TRBD1 as a possible D gene (5 bases). The CDR3 loop spans 15 amino acids. The V and J ends lost 5 bases and 0 bases respectively, with 12 bases between them. The germline V gene encodes CDR1 SGHRS and CDR2 YFSETQ. The CDR3 sequence: CASRWGTGSNQPQHF. Here the CDR3 DNA reads TGCGCCAGCAGATGGGGGACTGGTAGCAATCAGCCCCAGCATTTT.

Remarks on this clone: One junction end disagrees with the germline gene, perhaps due to a read error. The chain recombines TRBV5-4 with TRBJ2-7, with a tentative D call TRBD2 (5 bases). The CDR3 runs 12 residues. The germline V gene encodes CDR1 SGHNT and CDR2 YYREEE (reference sequence). The chain's CDR3 is CASSLEGGSQDF. The CDR3 DNA is TGTGCCAGCAGCTTGGAAGGAGGATCGCAGGACTTC.

The rearrangement links TRBV30 to TRBJ2-1; D is uncertain. This CDR3 is built from 15 residues. The V end lost 0 bases, the J end lost 0 bases, and 9 bases lay between the germline ends. Germline V CDR1 and CDR2: GTSNPN, SVGIG (reference sequence). Written as DNA, the CDR3 is TGTGCCTGGAGTGTAGGAGTTAACTCCTACAATGAGCAGTTCTTC. As protein: CAWSVGVNSYNEQFF.

The chain has TRBV9 and TRBJ1-4; no reliable D call. The CDR3 is 14 amino acids. CDR1 SGDLS and CDR2 YYNGEE come from the germline V gene. Trimming cost V 5 bases and J 7 bases, with 15 bases left between them. The CDR3 spells CASSATAGGEKLFF. In DNA, the CDR3 is TGTGCCAGCAGTGCCACAGCGGGTGGTGAAAAACTGTTTTTT.